A single sample gave rise to the 23 T cell receptor beta chains below, sequenced in a study of CD8 T cells in ankylosing spondylitis. One entry per CDR3 protein, called by TCRdb with MiXCR from the 5' RACE reads. The repertoire holds roughly 90,000 distinct CDR3 sequences, with just under 9% as singletons. General study results and limits: A motif in TCR beta, a set of 8 or 9 highly homologous variants, appeared characteristic of ankylosing spondylitis blood.

For these TCRs, the target antigens are not known. The material sequenced was blood, either unsorted or a sorted T cell fraction (not recorded which). The receptor source for this set is a male donor with ankylosing spondylitis.

This clonotype was recorded a few times. CDR3 loop: CASSWDRVYF. The CDR3 DNA sequence: TGTGCCAGCAGTTGGGACAGGGTGTACTTC. This chain uses TRBV6-2 or TRBV6-3 with TRBJ2-7; the match to TRBD1 covers 9 bases. With 4 bases clipped from V and 12 bases from J, the junction kept 1 base outside the gene matches. Germline CDR1 reads MNHEY; CDR2 reads SVGEGT. This CDR3 spans 10 amino acids.

This clonotype was found once. This chain uses TRBV11-1 with TRBJ2-1; 8 bases are shared with TRBD2. Germline V gene data show CDR1 as SGHAT and CDR2 as FQDESV (reference sequence). The CDR3 length is 14 residues. Trimming removed 3 bases from V and 9 bases from J; junction bases left unmatched: 7. The CDR3 reads CASSFGGRSSEQFF. For the CDR3, the DNA is TGTGCCAGCAGCTTTGGCGGGAGGTCTTCTGAGCAGTTCTTC.

This clonotype has a handful of counts. The V gene is TRBV18, the J gene TRBJ1-6, with D perhaps TRBD1 (5 bases). This CDR3 region has 17 residues. V lost 0 bases to trimming and J lost 0 bases, with 9 bases between them. Germline loops: CDR1 KGHSH, CDR2 LQKENI. CDR3 nucleotides: TGTGCCAGCTCACCACCGAAGGGGAACTCCTATAATTCACCCCTCCACTTT. It codes for CASSPPKGNSYNSPLHF.

This clonotype was counted at least ten times. This chain links TRBV5-1 with TRBJ2-2; D is uncertain. CDR1 SGHRS and CDR2 YFSETQ come from the germline V gene. Trimming stripped 4 bases from V and 6 bases from J, with 10 bases between. This CDR3 contains 13 residues. CDR3 region: CASSPHLSGELFF. Here the CDR3 DNA reads TGCGCCAGCAGCCCTCACCTTTCCGGGGAGCTGTTTTTT.

This clonotype was seen at least ten times. The chain recombines TRBV10-3 with TRBJ2-6; 9 bases are shared with TRBD2. The CDR3 has 19 amino acids. In germline, CDR1 is ENHRY, CDR2 SYGVKD. Trimming cost V 2 bases and J 0 bases; bases outside gene matches: 8. The CDR3 sequence is CAISEVLAGTVSGANVLTF. The CDR3 DNA reads as TGTGCCATCAGTGAGGTGCTAGCGGGAACTGTCTCTGGGGCCAACGTCCTGACTTTC.

The chain carries TRBV27 and TRBJ2-2, with D tentatively TRBD1 (6 bases). This CDR3 has 15 residues. The V end was cut by 5 bases, the J end by 3 bases, with 13 bases between. CDR1 MNHEY and CDR2 SMNVEV come from the germline V gene (reference sequence). This chain's CDR3 is CASSHDQGYTGELFF. CDR3 bases: TGTGCCAGCAGTCATGACCAGGGGTACACCGGGGAGCTGTTTTTT.

As to this clonotype: This could be a read error, since a much larger clone is one nucleotide away. The CDR3 does not close with the conserved phenylalanine or tryptophan, likely indicating a read error. The chain has TRBV6-4 and TRBJ2-3; D tentatively fits TRBD1 or TRBD2 (6 bases each). Trimming pared 0 bases from V and 6 bases from J, leaving 10 bases between. Germline V gene data show CDR1 as MRHNA and CDR2 as SNTAGT. This CDR3 comprises 14 residues. The CDR3 loop is CASSDSPGADTQYY. In DNA form, the CDR3 reads TGTGCCAGCAGTGACTCTCCGGGGGCGGATACGCAGTATTAT.

The rearrangement uses TRBV5-1 and TRBJ2-5; D gene ambiguous. The CDR3 is 14 residues long. Trimming pared 4 bases from V and 3 bases from J, leaving 13 bases between. The V gene's germline CDR1 is SGHRS and CDR2 YFSETQ. The CDR3 region is CASSIWTDEETQYF. CDR3 DNA: TGCGCCAGCAGCATCTGGACGGATGAAGAGACCCAGTACTTC.

The chain links TRBV15 to TRBJ2-3, with a weak D call TRBD2 (6 bases). The V gene's germline CDR1 is LNHNV and CDR2 YYDKDF (reference sequence). V was cut by 1 base and J by 2 bases, with 19 bases left in between. The CDR3 is 18 amino acids. The CDR3 DNA reads TGTGCCACCAGCAGAGGAGGGCTACGCGGGGTTGACACAGATACGCAGTATTTT. This gives the protein CATSRGGLRGVDTDTQYF.

This clonotype has more than one count but fewer than ten. The chain joins TRBV7-9 to TRBJ2-6; D remains unclear. The V end lost 4 bases, the J end lost 3 bases, and 13 bases lay between the germline ends. The CDR3 length is 16 residues. CDR1 and CDR2 (germline): SEHNR, FQNEAQ (reference sequence). This CDR3 reads CASSSRAAGGANVLTF. The CDR3 region has the DNA TGTGCCAGCAGCTCCCGGGCCGCCGGTGGGGCCAACGTCCTGACTTTC.

In its sample, this clonotype was seen many times. The chain links TRBV20-1 to TRBJ2-5, with 8 bases matching TRBD1. This CDR3 comprises 17 residues. With V trimmed by 2 bases and J by 4 bases, 15 bases remained unmatched. The germline V gene has CDR1 DFQATT and CDR2 SNEGSKA (reference sequence). The CDR3 sequence is CSARNPGQAGDLETQYF. The CDR3 region has the DNA TGCAGTGCTAGAAATCCGGGACAGGCGGGTGACTTAGAGACCCAGTACTTC.

The table lists this clonotype with many counts. The chain uses TRBV14 and TRBJ2-1; no reliable D call. The CDR3 consists of 12 residues. Germline V gene data show CDR1 as SGHDN and CDR2 as FVKESK. Trimming shortened V by 3 bases and J by 8 bases, and 8 bases separated the two germline ends. The CDR3 here is CASSQPGDEQFF. In DNA, the CDR3 is TGTGCCAGCAGCCAGCCTGGGGATGAGCAGTTCTTC.

V gene TRBV9 combines with J gene TRBJ2-3, with a weak D call TRBD2 (5 bases). Germline CDR1 reads SGDLS; CDR2 reads YYNGEE. CDR3 length equals 10 residues. V lost 7 bases to trimming and J lost 6 bases, with 6 bases between them. CDR3 loop: CASGEDTQYF. The CDR3 DNA reads as TGTGCCAGCGGGGAGGATACGCAGTATTTT.

This clonotype has more than one count but fewer than ten. The rearrangement joins TRBV9 to TRBJ2-2; the D is unclear. V shed 4 bases and J shed 0 bases, with 13 bases lying between them. In germline, CDR1 is SGDLS, CDR2 YYNGEE. The CDR3 extends over 16 amino acids. CDR3 nucleotides: TGTGCCAGCAGCCACTTCGAACAGACGAACACCGGGGAGCTGTTTTTT. Translating it yields CASSHFEQTNTGELFF. Complete variable domain (other parts from reference TRBV9 and TRBJ2-2): DSGVTQTPKHLITATGQRVTLRCSPRSGDLSVYWYQQSLDQGLQFLIQYYNGEERAKGNILERFSAQQFPDLHSELNLSSLELGDSALYFCASSHFEQTNTGELFFGEGSRLTVL.

This clonotype was observed at least ten times. The V call is TRBV7-9, the J call TRBJ1-5; TRBD1 is a possible D gene (6 bases). The CDR3 runs 15 residues. V lost 5 bases and J lost 4, with 15 bases in between. Looked up from germline, CDR1 is SEHNR and CDR2 is FQNEAQ (reference sequence). Here the CDR3 DNA reads TGTGCCAGCAGCCCCCCAGGGGACCGAAATCAGCCCCAGCATTTT. Translating gives CASSPPGDRNQPQHF.

This clonotype was counted only a few times. The chain joins TRBV7-8 to TRBJ2-1; 12 nucleotides agree with TRBD2. The germline gives CDR1 SGHVS, CDR2 FQNEAQ. This CDR3 comprises 19 residues. The V gene end was trimmed by 4 bases and the J gene end by 7 bases; junction bases not matched to a gene: 17. This CDR3 reads CASSSTSRTSGNLGNEQFF. CDR3 coding DNA: TGTGCCAGCAGCTCTACCTCCCGGACTAGCGGGAATTTAGGGAATGAGCAGTTCTTC.

This clonotype came up a few times. V is TRBV12-3 or TRBV12-4 and J is TRBJ1-2, with D possibly matching TRBD1 (5 bases). Trimming shortened V by 3 bases and J by 5 bases, and 10 bases separated the two germline ends. This CDR3 contains 13 residues. This chain's CDR3 is CASSLGRNYGYTF. The CDR3 DNA reads TGTGCCAGCAGTTTGGGACGGAATTATGGCTACACCTTC.

V is TRBV5-6 and J is TRBJ2-3; TRBD2 agrees at 9 bases. The CDR3 has 16 residues. The V segment lost 2 bases and the J segment 4 bases; nucleotides outside the gene matches: 8. In germline, CDR1 is SGHDT, CDR2 YYEEEE. CDR3 region: CASSFGSGSSADTQYF. CDR3 bases: TGTGCCAGCAGCTTTGGTAGCGGGAGTTCAGCAGATACGCAGTATTTT.

This clonotype was counted a few times. The chain employs TRBV7-9 and TRBJ2-4; D might be TRBD2 (5 bases). The CDR3 consists of 14 residues. V lost 2 bases, J lost 7 bases, and 12 bases lay in between. The germline V gene encodes CDR1 SEHNR and CDR2 FQNEAQ (reference sequence). CDR3 nucleotides: TGTGCCAGCAGCTTAAGTTATAGCGACAACATTCAGTACTTC. The encoded protein is CASSLSYSDNIQYF.

This clonotype appeared many times. The V call is TRBV4-1, the J call TRBJ1-1; D ambiguous. V dropped 0 bases and J dropped 3 bases, with 11 bases sitting between them. Germline V CDR1 and CDR2: MGHRA, YSYEKL. CDR3 length: 15 residues. For the CDR3, the DNA is TGCGCCAGCAGCCAAGAGGTGGGGTTCGACACTGAAGCTTTCTTT. It is translated as CASSQEVGFDTEAFF.

This clonotype was observed at least ten times. The J gene is TRBJ2-5, the V gene TRBV7-9; 8 nucleotides line up with TRBD2. V shed 11 bases, J shed 4 bases, and the junction held 6 bases outside the gene matches. This CDR3 has 12 amino acids. The germline V gene has CDR1 SEHNR and CDR2 FQNEAQ (reference sequence). Here the CDR3 reads CAAGGDGETQYF. The CDR3 nucleotides are TGTGCCGCGGGGGGAGATGGAGAGACCCAGTACTTC.

This clonotype has at least ten counts. The germline gene is not matched at one end of the junction; a read error may be the cause. The genes are TRBV5-1 and TRBJ2-7, with 7 nucleotides matching TRBD1. Germline assignment: CDR1 SGHRS and CDR2 YFSETQ. The CDR3 has 15 amino acids. The CDR3 protein is CASRLGDSTIYEQYF. The CDR3 region has the DNA TGCGCCAGCAGATTGGGGGACAGCACCATCTACGAGCAGTACTTC.

This clonotype has a count of ten or more. The chain has TRBV3-1 and TRBJ2-3; 9 positions agree with TRBD2. Unmatched junction bases numbered 4, after V lost 1 base and J lost 2 bases. In germline, CDR1 is LGHDT, CDR2 YNNKEL (reference sequence). The CDR3 has 16 amino acids. The CDR3 reads CASSQGPSGNTDTQYF. The CDR3 DNA is TGTGCCAGCAGCCAAGGGCCTAGCGGGAACACAGATACGCAGTATTTT.